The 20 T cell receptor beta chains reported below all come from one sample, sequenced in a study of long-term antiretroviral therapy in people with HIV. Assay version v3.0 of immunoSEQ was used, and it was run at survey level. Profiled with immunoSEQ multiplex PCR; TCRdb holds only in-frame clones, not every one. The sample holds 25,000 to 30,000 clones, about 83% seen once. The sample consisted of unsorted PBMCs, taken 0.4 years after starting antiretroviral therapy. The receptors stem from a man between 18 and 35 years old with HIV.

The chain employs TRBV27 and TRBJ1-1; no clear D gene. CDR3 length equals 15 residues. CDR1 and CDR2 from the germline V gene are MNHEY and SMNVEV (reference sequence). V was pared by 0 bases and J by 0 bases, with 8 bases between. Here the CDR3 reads CASSLSGNMNTEAFF. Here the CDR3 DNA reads TGTGCCAGCAGTTTATCGGGGAATATGAACACTGAAGCTTTCTTT.

The DNA of the CDR3 is TGTGCCAGCAGTGGTGAACAATCAAATGAAAAACTGTTTTTT. This codes for CASSGEQSNEKLFF. The chain combines TRBV6-1 with TRBJ1-4; D is ambiguous. The CDR3 extends over 14 amino acids. Trimming shortened V by 4 bases and J by 5 bases, and 11 bases separated the two germline ends. The germline V gene encodes CDR1 MNHNS and CDR2 SASEGT.

The CDR3 loop reads CASSLLLNSYNEQFF. The CDR3 nucleotides are TGTGCCAGCAGTTTACTCCTGAACTCCTACAATGAGCAGTTCTTC. The V and J genes are TRBV28 and TRBJ2-1; the D is unclear. Trimming removed 2 bases from V and 0 bases from J, with 8 bases in between. In germline, CDR1 is MDHEN, CDR2 SYDVKM. The CDR3 covers 15 residues.

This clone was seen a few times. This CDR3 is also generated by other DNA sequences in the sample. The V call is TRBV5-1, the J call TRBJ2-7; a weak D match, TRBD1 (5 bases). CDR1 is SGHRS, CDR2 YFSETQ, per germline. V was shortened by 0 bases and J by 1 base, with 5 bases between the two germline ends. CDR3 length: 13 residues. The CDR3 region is CASSLGQSYEQYF. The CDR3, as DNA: TGCGCCAGCAGCTTGGGACAGTCCTACGAGCAGTACTTC.

The DNA of the CDR3 is TGTGCCAGCAGCTTAGCCCTCCCCGGTGGAGCTAGCCACAATGAGCAGTTCTTC. Translation gives CASSLALPGGASHNEQFF. The J gene is TRBJ2-1, the V gene TRBV11-1, with D maybe TRBD2 (5 bases). Germline V gene data show CDR1 as SGHAT and CDR2 as FQDESV (reference sequence). With 0 bases removed from V and 5 bases from J, the gap between germline ends came to 20 bases. The CDR3 covers 18 residues.

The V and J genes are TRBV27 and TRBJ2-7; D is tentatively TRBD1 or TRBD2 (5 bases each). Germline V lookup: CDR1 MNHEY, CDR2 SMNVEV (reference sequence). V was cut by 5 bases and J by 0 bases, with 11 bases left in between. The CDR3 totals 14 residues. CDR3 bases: TGTGCCAGCAGTGATGAGGGGAACTCCTACGAGCAGTACTTC. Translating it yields CASSDEGNSYEQYF.

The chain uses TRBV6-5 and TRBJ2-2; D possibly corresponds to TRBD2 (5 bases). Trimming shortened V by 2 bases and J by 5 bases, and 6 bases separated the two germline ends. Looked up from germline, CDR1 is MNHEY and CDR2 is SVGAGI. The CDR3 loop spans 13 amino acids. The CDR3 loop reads CASSYGETGELFF. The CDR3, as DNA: TGTGCCAGCAGTTACGGGGAGACCGGGGAGCTGTTTTTT.

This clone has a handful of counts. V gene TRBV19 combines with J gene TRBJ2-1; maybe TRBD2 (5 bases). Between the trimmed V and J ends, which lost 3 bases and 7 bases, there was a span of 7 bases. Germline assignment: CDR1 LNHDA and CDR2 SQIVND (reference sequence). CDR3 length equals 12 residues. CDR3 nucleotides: TGTGCCAGTAGTATGGGCGGGAATGAGCAGTTCTTC. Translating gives CASSMGGNEQFF.

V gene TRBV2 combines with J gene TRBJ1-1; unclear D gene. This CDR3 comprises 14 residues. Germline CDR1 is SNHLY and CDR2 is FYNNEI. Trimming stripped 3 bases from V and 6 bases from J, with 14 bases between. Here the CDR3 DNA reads TGTGCCAGCAGTGACGGGCAGTCTTGGTCTGAAGCTTTCTTT. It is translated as CASSDGQSWSEAFF.

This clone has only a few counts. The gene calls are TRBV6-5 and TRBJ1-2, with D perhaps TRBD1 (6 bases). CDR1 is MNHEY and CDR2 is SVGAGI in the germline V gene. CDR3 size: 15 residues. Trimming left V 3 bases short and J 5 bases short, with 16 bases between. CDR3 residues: CASSYGRGQRYGYTF. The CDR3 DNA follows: TGTGCCAGCAGTTATGGCCGGGGGCAGAGGTATGGCTACACCTTC.

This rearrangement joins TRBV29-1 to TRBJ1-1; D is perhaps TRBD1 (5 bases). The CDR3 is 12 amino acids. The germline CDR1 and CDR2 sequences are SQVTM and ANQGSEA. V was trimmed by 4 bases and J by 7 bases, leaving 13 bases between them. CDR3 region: CSVVKGSVEAFF. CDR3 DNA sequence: TGCAGCGTTGTCAAGGGGTCGGTTGAAGCTTTCTTT.

The chain's CDR3 is CASSPGQGDSYEQYF. CDR3 nucleotides: TGTGCCAGCAGCCCCGGACAGGGGGACTCCTACGAGCAGTACTTC. The chain carries TRBV7-6 and TRBJ2-7, with 10 positions matching TRBD1. Trimming at V came to 5 bases and at J to 0 bases, leaving 4 bases not matched to a gene. Germline CDR1 reads SGHVS; CDR2 reads FNYEAQ. This CDR3 region has 15 residues. Full variable domain (missing parts from reference TRBV7-6 and TRBJ2-7): GAGVSQSPRYKVTKRGQDVALRCDPISGHVSLYWYRQALGQGPEFLTYFNYEAQQDKSGLPNDRFSAERPEGSISTLTIQRTEQRDSAMYRCASSPGQGDSYEQYFGPGTRLTVT.

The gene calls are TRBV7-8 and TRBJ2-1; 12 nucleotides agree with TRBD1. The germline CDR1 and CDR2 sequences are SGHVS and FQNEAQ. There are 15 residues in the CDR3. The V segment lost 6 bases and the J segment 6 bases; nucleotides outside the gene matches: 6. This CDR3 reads CASSRGDRGLNEQFF. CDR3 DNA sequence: TGTGCCAGCAGTCGGGGGGACAGGGGGCTCAATGAGCAGTTCTTC.

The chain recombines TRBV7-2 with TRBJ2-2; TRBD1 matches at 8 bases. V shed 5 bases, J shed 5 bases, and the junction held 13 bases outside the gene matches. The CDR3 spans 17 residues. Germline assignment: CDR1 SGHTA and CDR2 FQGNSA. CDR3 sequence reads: CASSRPIGQGGTGELFF. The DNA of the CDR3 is TGTGCCAGCAGCCGACCAATCGGACAGGGTGGAACCGGGGAGCTGTTTTTT.

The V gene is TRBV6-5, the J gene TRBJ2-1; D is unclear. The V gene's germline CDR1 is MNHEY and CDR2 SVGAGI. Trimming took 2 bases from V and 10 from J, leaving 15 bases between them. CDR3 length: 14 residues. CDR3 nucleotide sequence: TGTGCCAGCAGTTACCTCCCCGGCCGCGGAGAGCAGTTCTTC. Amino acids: CASSYLPGRGEQFF.

CDR3 sequence (DNA): TGTGCCAGCAGTGAGGAGCGGGGGGGCACAGATACGCAGTATTTT. It encodes CASSEERGGTDTQYF. V usage is TRBV6-1 and J usage is TRBJ2-3, with TRBD2 matching over 9 bases. V lost 3 bases to trimming and J lost 1 base; unmatched junction nucleotides: 2. Germline-derived CDR1 and CDR2 are MNHNS and SASEGT. The CDR3 consists of 15 residues.

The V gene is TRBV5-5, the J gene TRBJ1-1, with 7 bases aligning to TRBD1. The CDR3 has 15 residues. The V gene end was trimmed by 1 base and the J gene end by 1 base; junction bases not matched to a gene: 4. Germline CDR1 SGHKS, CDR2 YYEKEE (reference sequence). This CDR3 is CASSLRTGQNTEAFF. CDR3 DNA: TGTGCCAGCAGCTTGCGGACAGGACAGAACACTGAAGCTTTCTTT.

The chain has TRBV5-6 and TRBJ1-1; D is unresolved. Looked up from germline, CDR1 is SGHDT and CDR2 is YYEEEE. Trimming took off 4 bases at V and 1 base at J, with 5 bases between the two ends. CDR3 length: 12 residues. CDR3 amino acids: CASSTSNTEAFF. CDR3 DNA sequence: TGTGCCAGCAGCACATCGAACACTGAAGCTTTCTTT.

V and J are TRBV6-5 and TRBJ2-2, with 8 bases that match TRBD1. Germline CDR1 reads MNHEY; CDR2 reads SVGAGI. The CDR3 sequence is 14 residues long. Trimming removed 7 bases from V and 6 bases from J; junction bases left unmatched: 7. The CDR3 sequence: CASTATGDAGELFF. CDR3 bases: TGTGCCAGCACCGCGACAGGGGACGCCGGGGAGCTGTTTTTT.

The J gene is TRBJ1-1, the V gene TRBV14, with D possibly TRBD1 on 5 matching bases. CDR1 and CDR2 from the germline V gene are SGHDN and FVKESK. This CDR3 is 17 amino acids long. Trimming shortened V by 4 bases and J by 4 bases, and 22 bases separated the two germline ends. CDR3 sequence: CASSRTYWGIRITEAFF. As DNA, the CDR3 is TGTGCCAGCAGCCGGACATACTGGGGGATTCGAATCACTGAAGCTTTCTTT.